The following is a TCR beta chain sequence with its context. This specimen comes from a study of shared clonotypes between healthy human individuals. Germline V gene lookup returns CDR1 KGHSH and CDR2 LQKENI. This CDR3 is built from 16 residues. Trimming cost V 2 bases and J 2 bases; bases outside gene matches: 5. TCRdb keeps only in-frame clones here, not all; method: immunoSEQ multiplex PCR. The data show some 1,100,000 clones, around 82% seen once. The V gene is TRBV18, the J gene TRBJ2-7; 11 positions agree with TRBD2. This clonotype was obtained from a man younger than 35 in good health. Some clones in this sample may be carry-over from other donors' samples. The sequencing sample was made of memory CD4+ T cells from PBMCs. As to subset: CD45RA-negative fraction. CDR3 sequence (DNA): TGTGCCAGCTCACCATCCCCGGGACTAGCGGCCTACGAGCAGTACTTC. This gives the protein CASSPSPGLAAYEQYF.